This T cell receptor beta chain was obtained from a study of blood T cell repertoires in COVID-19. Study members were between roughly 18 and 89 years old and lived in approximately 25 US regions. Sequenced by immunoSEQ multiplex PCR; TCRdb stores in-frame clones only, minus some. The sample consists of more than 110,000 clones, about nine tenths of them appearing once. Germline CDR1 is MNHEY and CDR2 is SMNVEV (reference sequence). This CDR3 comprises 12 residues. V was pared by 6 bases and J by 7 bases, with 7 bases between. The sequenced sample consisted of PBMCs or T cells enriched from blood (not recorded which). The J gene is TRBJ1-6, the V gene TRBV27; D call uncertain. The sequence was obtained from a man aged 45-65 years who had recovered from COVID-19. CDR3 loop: CASSLVNSPLHF. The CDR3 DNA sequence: TGTGCCAGCAGCTTAGTAAATTCACCCCTCCACTTT.